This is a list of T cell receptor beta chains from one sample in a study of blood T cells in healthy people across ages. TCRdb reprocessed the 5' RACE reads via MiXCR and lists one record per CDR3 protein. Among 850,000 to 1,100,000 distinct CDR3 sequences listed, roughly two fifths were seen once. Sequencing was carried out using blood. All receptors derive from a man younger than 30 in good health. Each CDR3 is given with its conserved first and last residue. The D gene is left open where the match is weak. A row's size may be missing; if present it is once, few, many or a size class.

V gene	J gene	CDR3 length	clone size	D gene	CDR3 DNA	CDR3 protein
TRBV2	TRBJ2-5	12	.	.	TGTGCCAGCACTAGCTACCCAGAGACCCAGTACTTC	CASTSYPETQYF
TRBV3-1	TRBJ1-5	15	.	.	TGTGCCAGCAACCCTTCAGGGGAGGGCAATCAGCCCCAGCATTTT	CASNPSGEGNQPQHF
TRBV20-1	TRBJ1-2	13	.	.	TGCAGTGCTAGAGTAATACTACACTATGGCTACACCTTC	CSARVILHYGYTF
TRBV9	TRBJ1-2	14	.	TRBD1	TGTGCCAGCAGTAACGGAGGGGGCGCGGGTGGCTACACCTTC	CASSNGGGAGGYTF
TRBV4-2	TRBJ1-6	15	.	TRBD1	TGTGCCAGCAGCCAACCCGACAGGGAGGATTCACCCCTCCACTTT	CASSQPDREDSPLHF
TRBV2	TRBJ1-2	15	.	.	TGTGCCAGCAGTGTGGATAGGGGTGTCGACTATGGCTACACCTTC	CASSVDRGVDYGYTF
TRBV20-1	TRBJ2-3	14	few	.	TGCAGTGCTAGCGTGATGGGGGGCCCGGATACGCAGTATTTT	CSASVMGGPDTQYF
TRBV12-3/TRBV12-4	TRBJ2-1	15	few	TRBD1	TGTGCCAGCAGTTTAGGGGACAGGGGTCGTGGTGAGCAGTTCTTC	CASSLGDRGRGEQFF
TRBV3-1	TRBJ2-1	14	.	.	TGTGCCAGCAGCCAAGGGACAGAACAAGAGACCCAGTTCTTC	CASSQGTEQETQFF
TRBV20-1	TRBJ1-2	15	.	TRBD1	TGCAGTGCTAGCGGGGACAGGGCCAATAACTATGGCTACACCTTC	CSASGDRANNYGYTF
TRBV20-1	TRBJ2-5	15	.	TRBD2	TGCAGTGCTAGAGACACGCGAGCGGGGAGTGAGACCCAGTACTTC	CSARDTRAGSETQYF
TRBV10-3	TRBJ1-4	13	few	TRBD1	TGTGCCATCGGGGGACAGGCTAATGAAAAACTGTTTTTT	CAIGGQANEKLFF
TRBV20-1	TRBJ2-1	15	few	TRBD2	TGCAGTGCTGCCCGGACTAGCGGGGGTGGGAATGAGCAGTTCTTC	CSAARTSGGGNEQFF
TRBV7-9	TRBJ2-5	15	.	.	TGTGCCAGCAGCTATTTACTTCGGACGGGGGAGACCCAGTACTTC	CASSYLLRTGETQYF
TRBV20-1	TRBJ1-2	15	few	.	TGCAGTGCTAGAGCTTCCGGGCCGACGAACTATGGCTACACCTTC	CSARASGPTNYGYTF